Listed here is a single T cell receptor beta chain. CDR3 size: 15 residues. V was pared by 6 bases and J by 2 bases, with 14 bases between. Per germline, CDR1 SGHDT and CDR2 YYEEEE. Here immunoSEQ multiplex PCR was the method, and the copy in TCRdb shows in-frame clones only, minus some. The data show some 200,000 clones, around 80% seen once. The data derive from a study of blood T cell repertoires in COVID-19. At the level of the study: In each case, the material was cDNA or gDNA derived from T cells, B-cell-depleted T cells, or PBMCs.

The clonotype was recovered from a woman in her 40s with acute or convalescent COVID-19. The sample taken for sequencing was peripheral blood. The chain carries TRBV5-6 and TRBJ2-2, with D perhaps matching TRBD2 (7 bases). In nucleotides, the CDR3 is TGTGCCAGCAAGGGGGGGCCTTCTAACACCGGGGAGCTGTTTTTT. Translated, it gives CASKGGPSNTGELFF.